Described below is a single T cell receptor beta chain sequence and its context. Its antigen is unidentified. This sample was taken from a study of post-analysis software for immune sequencing data. Study-wide context: Relapsing-remitting, secondary progressive and progressive-relapsing multiple sclerosis courses were included. Regarding the study as a whole: TRBV segments more frequent in patients than in controls numbered a few and included TRBV5-6, TRBV5-1 and TRBV20-1.

The CDR3 sequence is 15 residues long. The V and J ends lost 1 base and 2 bases, in that order; junction bases with no gene match: 6. Germline values: CDR1 SQVTM, CDR2 ANQGSEA. Tagging with unique molecular identifiers was a feature of the TCR beta cDNA libraries. Each CDR3 protein gets one entry after TCRdb re-called the PCR reads with MiXCR. The data contain about 560,000 distinct CDR3 sequences, 44% of them singletons. Sequencing was performed on blood. The clonotype comes from a girl aged 10 to 17 with multiple sclerosis. The chain links TRBV29-1 to TRBJ2-3; 7 nucleotides match TRBD1. CDR3 sequence: CSVEVGTVHTDTQYF. As DNA, the CDR3 is TGCAGCGTTGAAGTGGGGACAGTTCACACAGATACGCAGTATTTT.